The T cell receptor (beta chain) under discussion was sequenced for a study of identical twins. General study results and limits: The more abundant beta clonotypes in cord blood had fewer insertions, and memory repertoires did not show this.

J gave up 4 bases and V 2 bases, and 2 bases lay outside the gene matches. CDR1 is SQVTM and CDR2 is ANQGSEA in the germline V gene. CDR3 length equals 14 residues. TCRdb passed the 5' RACE reads through MiXCR, listing each CDR3 protein once. The repertoire holds 600,000 to 850,000 distinct CDR3 sequences, with roughly 18% as singletons. As to this clonotype: Its target is unknown.

This sample was also put to use in a study of T cells expressing NK-cell markers. Per that study: The study sequenced eight donors, seven HCMV-seropositive and one seronegative. Restricting sorting to alpha-beta TCR T cells was achieved in several experiments by an anti-gamma-delta TCR antibody. As a fraction of CD8+ T cells, dominant NKG2C+ clonotypes reached roughly 1.0-7.5% in six donors.

The sequence was obtained from a woman under 30 in good health. Material: PBMCs. The genes are TRBV29-1 and TRBJ2-5, with 12 bases identical to TRBD2. CDR3 amino acids: CSVEILAGGETQYF. DNA of the CDR3: TGCAGCGTTGAAATACTAGCGGGAGGAGAGACCCAGTACTTC.